This record covers a single TCR beta chain. Its target is unknown. It was one heparinised blood draw, averaging approximately 100 mL, that each donor gave. Via the markers CD45RO/CCR7/CD25/CD127/CD95/CD27, stem cell-like memory, regulatory, central memory and naive CD4+ cells were sorted. Expressed TCRB transcripts were sequenced because the entire RNA isolate underwent reverse transcription. Sequencing used immunoSEQ multiplex PCR; TCRdb keeps in-frame clones, though not all of them. The sample lists some 350,000 clones, roughly 14% seen once, with nearly 0.015% in the top ten. The data derive from a study of beta chain features in type 1 diabetes. Study summary: When patients were set against healthy donors, age, gender and cell yields were similar.

The CDR3 covers 12 residues. Germline loops: CDR1 KGHSH, CDR2 LQKENI. V lost 2 bases to trimming and J lost 5 bases, with 7 bases between them. Overall study results and limits: Significant though moderate, a shortening of TCRB CDR3s appeared in all four CD4+ subsets of Type 1 diabetes patients. cDNA sequencing could over-represent cells with high TCR expression.

Sample: naive CD4+ T cells from blood. The sequence was obtained from a woman aged 18-29 years with type 1 diabetes. This chain joins TRBV18 and TRBJ2-7; TRBD1 might be the D (6 bases). The DNA for the CDR3 is TGTGCCAGCTCACCAAACAGGGACGAGCAGTACGTC. This translates into CASSPNRDEQYV.